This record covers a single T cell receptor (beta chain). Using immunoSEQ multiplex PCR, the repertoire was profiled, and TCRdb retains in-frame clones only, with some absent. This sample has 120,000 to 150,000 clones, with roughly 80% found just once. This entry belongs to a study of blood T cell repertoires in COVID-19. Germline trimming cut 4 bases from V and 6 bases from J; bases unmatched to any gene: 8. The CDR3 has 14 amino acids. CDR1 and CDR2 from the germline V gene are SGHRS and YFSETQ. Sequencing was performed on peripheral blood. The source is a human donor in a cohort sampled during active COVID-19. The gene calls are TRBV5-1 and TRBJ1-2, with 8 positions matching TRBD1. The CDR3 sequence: CASSPPSGGNGYTF. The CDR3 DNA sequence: TGCGCCAGCAGCCCCCCCTCAGGGGGCAATGGCTACACCTTC.